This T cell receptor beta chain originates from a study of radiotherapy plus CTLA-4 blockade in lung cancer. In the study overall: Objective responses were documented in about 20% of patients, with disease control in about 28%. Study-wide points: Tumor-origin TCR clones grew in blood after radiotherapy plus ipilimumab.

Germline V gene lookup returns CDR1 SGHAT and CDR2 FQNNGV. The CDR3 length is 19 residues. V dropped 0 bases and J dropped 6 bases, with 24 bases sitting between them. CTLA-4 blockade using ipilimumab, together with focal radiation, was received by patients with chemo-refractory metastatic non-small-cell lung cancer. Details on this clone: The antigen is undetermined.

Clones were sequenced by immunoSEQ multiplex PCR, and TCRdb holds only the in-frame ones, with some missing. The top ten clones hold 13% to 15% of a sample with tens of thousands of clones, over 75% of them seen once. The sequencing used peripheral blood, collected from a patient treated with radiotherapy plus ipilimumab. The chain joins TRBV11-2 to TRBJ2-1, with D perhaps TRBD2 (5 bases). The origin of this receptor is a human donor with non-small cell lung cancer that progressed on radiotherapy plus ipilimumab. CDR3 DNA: TGTGCCAGCAGCTTAGATAACGAGGGTTGGTACTGGTTCCCCAATGAGCAGTTCTTC. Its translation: CASSLDNEGWYWFPNEQFF.